The 5 T cell receptor beta chains reported below all come from one sample, sequenced in a study of cytomegalovirus exposure and HLA in healthy donors. The PCR had 60 Vbeta and 13 Jbeta primers. The method was immunoSEQ multiplex PCR; TCRdb's version includes in-frame clones alone and lacks a portion of them. This sample has 95,000 to 150,000 clones, with approximately 81% found just once. The sample comprised PBMCs. These receptors all come from a woman between 35 and 50 years old in good health and CMV-seronegative.

This chain uses TRBV19 with TRBJ2-7; 8 positions agree with TRBD1. Germline CDR1 is LNHDA and CDR2 is SQIVND (reference sequence). This CDR3 has 15 amino acids. V trimming: 5 bases; J trimming: 2 bases; junction bases outside the gene matches: 8. This CDR3 is CASSSSDRAAYEQYF. The CDR3 DNA reads TGTGCCAGTAGTTCCTCGGACAGGGCGGCCTACGAGCAGTACTTC.

This clone was seen only a few times. This rearrangement joins TRBV10-3 to TRBJ2-2; 8 bases line up with TRBD2. The germline V gene encodes CDR1 ENHRY and CDR2 SYGVKD. The CDR3 spans 16 residues. Trimming removed 3 bases from V and 1 base from J; junction bases left unmatched: 4. The CDR3 sequence: CAISDRGGKNTGELFF. The CDR3 DNA is TGTGCCATCAGTGATCGGGGGGGGAAGAACACCGGGGAGCTGTTTTTT.

The V call is TRBV18, the J call TRBJ2-7, with D possibly matching TRBD1 (6 bases). The germline V gene encodes CDR1 KGHSH and CDR2 LQKENI. The length of the CDR3 is 12 residues. V lost 4 bases, J lost 6 bases, and 10 bases lay in between. The CDR3 DNA is TGTGCCAGCTCACAGCAGGGGCGCGAGCAGTACTTC. This gives the protein CASSQQGREQYF. Using reference TRBV18 and TRBJ2-7 for the parts outside the CDR3, the full variable domain is NAGVMQNPRHLVRRRGQEARLRCSPMKGHSHVYWYRQLPEEGLKFMVYLQKENIIDESGMPKERFSAEFPKEGPSILRIQQVVRGDSAAYFCASSQQGREQYFGPGTRLTVT.

This chain uses TRBV2 with TRBJ1-2, with TRBD1 matching over 9 bases. Trimming took 2 bases from V and 8 from J; bases not matched to a gene: 6. This CDR3 has 14 amino acids. Germline V gives CDR1 SNHLY, CDR2 FYNNEI. The CDR3: CASSELDRGSGYTF. CDR3 nucleotides: TGTGCCAGCAGTGAACTGGACAGGGGTAGCGGCTACACCTTC.

This chain joins TRBV7-2 and TRBJ2-2; 7 positions match TRBD1. Germline-derived CDR1 and CDR2 are SGHTA and FQGNSA. The V segment lost 4 bases and the J segment 1 base; nucleotides outside the gene matches: 6. CDR3 length: 16 residues. The CDR3 loop reads CASSSGQTLNTGELFF. CDR3 bases: TGTGCCAGCAGCTCGGGACAGACGTTGAACACCGGGGAGCTGTTTTTT.